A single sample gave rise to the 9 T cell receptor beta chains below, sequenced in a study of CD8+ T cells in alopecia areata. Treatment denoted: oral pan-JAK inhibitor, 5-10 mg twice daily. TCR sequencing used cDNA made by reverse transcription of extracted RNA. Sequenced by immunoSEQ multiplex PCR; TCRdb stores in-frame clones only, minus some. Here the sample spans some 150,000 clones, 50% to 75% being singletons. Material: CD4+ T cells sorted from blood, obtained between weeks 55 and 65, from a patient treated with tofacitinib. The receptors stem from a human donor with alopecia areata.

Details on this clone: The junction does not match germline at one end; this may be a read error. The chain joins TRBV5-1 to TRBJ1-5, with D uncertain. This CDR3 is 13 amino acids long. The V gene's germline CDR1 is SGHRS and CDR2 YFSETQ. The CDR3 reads CASSLSQNQPQHF. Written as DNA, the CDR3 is TGTGCCAGCAGCTTGTCCCAGAATCAGCCCCAGCATTTT. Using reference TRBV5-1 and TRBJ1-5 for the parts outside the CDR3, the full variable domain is KAGVTQTPRYLIKTRGQQVTLSCSPISGHRSVSWYQQTPGQGLQFLFEYFSETQRNKGNFPGRFSGRQFSNSRSEMNVSTLELGDSALYLCASSLSQNQPQHFGDGTRLSIL.

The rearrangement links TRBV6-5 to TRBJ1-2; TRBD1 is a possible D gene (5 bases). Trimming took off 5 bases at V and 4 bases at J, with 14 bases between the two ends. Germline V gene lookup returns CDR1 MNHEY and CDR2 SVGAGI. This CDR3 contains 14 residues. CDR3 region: CASSARGDSYGYTF. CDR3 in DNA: TGTGCCAGCAGTGCCAGAGGGGACTCCTATGGCTACACCTTC.

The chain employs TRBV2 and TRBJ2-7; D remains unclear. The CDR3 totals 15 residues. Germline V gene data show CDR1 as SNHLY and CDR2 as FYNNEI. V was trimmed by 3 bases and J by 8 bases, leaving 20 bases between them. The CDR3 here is CASSDPMPASSKQYF. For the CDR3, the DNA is TGTGCCAGCAGTGACCCCATGCCCGCTAGTTCGAAGCAGTACTTC.

The CDR3 region is CAISAQGGYGYTF. The CDR3 nucleotides are TGTGCCATCAGTGCACAGGGGGGCTATGGCTACACCTTC. The chain uses TRBV10-3 and TRBJ1-2, with TRBD1 matching over 8 bases. Trimming cost V 4 bases and J 4 bases; bases outside gene matches: 2. Per germline, CDR1 ENHRY and CDR2 SYGVKD. This CDR3 has 13 residues.

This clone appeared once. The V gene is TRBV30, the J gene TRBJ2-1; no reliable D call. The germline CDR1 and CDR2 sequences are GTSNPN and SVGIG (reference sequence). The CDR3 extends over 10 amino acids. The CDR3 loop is CACGEYEQFF. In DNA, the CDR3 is TGTGCGTGTGGGGAATATGAGCAGTTCTTC.

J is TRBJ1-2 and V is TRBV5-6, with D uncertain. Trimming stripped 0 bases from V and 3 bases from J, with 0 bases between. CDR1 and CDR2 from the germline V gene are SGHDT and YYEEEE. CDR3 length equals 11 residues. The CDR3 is CASSLDYGYTF. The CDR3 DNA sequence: TGTGCCAGCAGCTTGGACTATGGCTACACCTTC.

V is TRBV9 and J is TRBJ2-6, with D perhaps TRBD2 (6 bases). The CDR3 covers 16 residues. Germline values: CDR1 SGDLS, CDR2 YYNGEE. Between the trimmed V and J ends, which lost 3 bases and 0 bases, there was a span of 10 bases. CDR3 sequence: CASSGDGGSGANVLTF. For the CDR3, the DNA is TGTGCCAGCAGCGGGGACGGGGGCTCTGGGGCCAACGTCCTGACTTTC.

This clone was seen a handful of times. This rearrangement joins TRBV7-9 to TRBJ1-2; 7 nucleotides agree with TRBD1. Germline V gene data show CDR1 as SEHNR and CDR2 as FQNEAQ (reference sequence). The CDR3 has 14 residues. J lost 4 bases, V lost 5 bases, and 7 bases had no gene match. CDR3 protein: CASSDGTVAYGYTF. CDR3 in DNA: TGTGCCAGCAGCGACGGGACAGTTGCCTATGGCTACACCTTC.

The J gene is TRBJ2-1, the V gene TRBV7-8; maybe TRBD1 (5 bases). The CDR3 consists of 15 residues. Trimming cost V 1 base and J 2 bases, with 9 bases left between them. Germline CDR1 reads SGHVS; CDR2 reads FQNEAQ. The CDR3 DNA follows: TGTGCCAGCAGCTTAGATAGGGGCCCCTACAATGAGCAGTTCTTC. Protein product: CASSLDRGPYNEQFF.